These 20 T cell receptor beta chains were all obtained from the same sample, sequenced in a study of T cell responses to AZD1222 COVID-19 vaccine. Some clones are missing from TCRdb's copy, which holds only in-frame ones; the method was immunoSEQ multiplex PCR. This table has fewer than 200,000 clones, 75% to 90% appearing once. The starting material was peripheral blood, obtained on day 0 of AZD1222 vaccination. Source of these receptors: an adult in good health.

The rearrangement links TRBV28 to TRBJ2-3, with D perhaps being TRBD1 or TRBD2 (5 bases each). CDR3 size: 14 residues. V lost 7 bases and J 0 bases, leaving 11 bases between the germline ends. Per germline, CDR1 MDHEN and CDR2 SYDVKM. Here the CDR3 reads CASTGRVSTDTQYF. The CDR3 nucleotides read TGTGCCAGCACGGGGCGGGTGAGCACAGATACGCAGTATTTT.

The chain combines TRBV7-3 with TRBJ2-5; either TRBD1 or TRBD2 may fit D (6 bases each). V lost 5 bases to trimming and J lost 5 bases, with 15 bases between them. The germline V gene has CDR1 SGHTA and CDR2 FQGTGA. This CDR3 has 14 residues. The CDR3 protein is CASSHKGGSETQYF. The CDR3 nucleotides read TGTGCCAGCAGCCATAAGGGGGGCTCGGAGACCCAGTACTTC.

This clone was seen ten or more times. J is TRBJ2-3 and V is TRBV6-4; D is unresolved. Germline CDR1 is MRHNA and CDR2 is SNTAGT. V dropped 2 bases and J dropped 0 bases, with 9 bases sitting between them. This CDR3 is built from 15 residues. The CDR3 protein is CASSDGQVSTDTQYF. The DNA of the CDR3 is TGTGCCAGCAGTGACGGTCAGGTTAGCACAGATACGCAGTATTTT.

The chain employs TRBV28 and TRBJ1-6; a weak D match, TRBD1 (5 bases). Germline values: CDR1 MDHEN, CDR2 SYDVKM. V was shortened by 2 bases and J by 11 bases, with 16 bases between the two germline ends. This CDR3 contains 15 residues. The CDR3 DNA reads TGTGCCAGCAGTTTACCCCGTAGGGGTGAGCCACCCCTCCACTTT. This codes for CASSLPRRGEPPLHF. Together with reference TRBV28 and TRBJ1-6, the CDR3 gives the full variable domain: DVKVTQSSRYLVKRTGEKVFLECVQDMDHENMFWYRQDPGLGLRLIYFSYDVKMKEKGDIPEGYSVSREKKERFSLILESASTNQTSMYLCASSLPRRGEPPLHFGNGTRLTVT.

This chain joins TRBV25-1 and TRBJ1-6; 10 bases map to TRBD1. The V gene end was trimmed by 7 bases and the J gene end by 7 bases; junction bases not matched to a gene: 4. The germline V gene has CDR1 MGHDK and CDR2 SYGVNS. The CDR3 covers 14 residues. The CDR3 region is CASNPGQGNSPLHF. For the CDR3, the DNA is TGTGCCAGCAACCCGGGACAGGGGAATTCACCCCTCCACTTT.

The chain uses TRBV19 and TRBJ1-5, with D possibly TRBD1 on 5 matching bases. The germline CDR1 and CDR2 sequences are LNHDA and SQIVND (reference sequence). This CDR3 is 14 amino acids long. V lost 6 bases and J lost 2, with 11 bases in between. CDR3 nucleotide sequence: TGTGCCAGTAGAGGGGAGGGCGGCAATCAGCCCCAGCATTTT. Translation: CASRGEGGNQPQHF. Using reference TRBV19 and TRBJ1-5 for the parts outside the CDR3, the full variable domain is DGGITQSPKYLFRKEGQNVTLSCEQNLNHDAMYWYRQDPGQGLRLIYYSQIVNDFQKGDIAEGYSVSREKKESFPLTVTSAQKNPTAFYLCASRGEGGNQPQHFGDGTRLSIL.

The rearrangement links TRBV28 to TRBJ1-2; TRBD1 might be the D (6 bases). V was trimmed by 5 bases and J by 6 bases, leaving 13 bases between them. The CDR3 has 13 residues. Germline V gene data show CDR1 as MDHEN and CDR2 as SYDVKM. CDR3 nucleotides: TGTGCCAGCAGTGGCGACAGGATGGATGGCTACACCTTC. The encoded protein is CASSGDRMDGYTF.

This chain joins TRBV11-3 and TRBJ2-2; 15 bases fit TRBD2. CDR3 length equals 17 residues. Germline values: CDR1 SGHNT, CDR2 YENEEA. The J segment lost 6 bases and the V segment lost 4 bases, leaving 6 bases of the junction unmatched. CDR3 protein: CASSSWTSGRGSGELFF. For the CDR3, the DNA is TGTGCCAGCAGCTCCTGGACTAGCGGGAGGGGATCCGGGGAGCTGTTTTTT.

The chain is built from TRBV19 and TRBJ2-2; 7 positions match TRBD2. CDR1 and CDR2 (germline): LNHDA, SQIVND (reference sequence). J lost 3 bases, V lost 5 bases, and 6 bases had no gene match. The CDR3 spans 15 residues. CDR3: CASSGGGYDTGELFF. Written as DNA, the CDR3 is TGTGCCAGTAGTGGCGGGGGATACGACACCGGGGAGCTGTTTTTT.

The chain recombines TRBV9 with TRBJ1-3; D remains unclear. Trimming cost V 0 bases and J 4 bases, with 14 bases left between them. The CDR3 runs 16 residues. Germline assignment: CDR1 SGDLS and CDR2 YYNGEE. This CDR3 reads CASSVAGPTGGNTIYF. For the CDR3, the DNA is TGTGCCAGCAGCGTAGCAGGACCCACGGGGGGAAACACCATATATTTT.

The J gene is TRBJ1-6, the V gene TRBV5-1; 7 nucleotides match TRBD1. This CDR3 spans 16 amino acids. Germline CDR1 SGHRS, CDR2 YFSETQ. After removal of 3 bases from V and 6 bases from J, the junction contained 9 bases not matched to a gene. Here the CDR3 DNA reads TGCGCCAGCAGCTCCCAGAGACAGGGTGGTAATTCACCCCTCCACTTT. The encoded protein is CASSSQRQGGNSPLHF.

A few counts support this clone. This chain joins TRBV10-3 and TRBJ1-2, with TRBD1 as a possible D gene (6 bases). Germline V gene data show CDR1 as ENHRY and CDR2 as SYGVKD. The CDR3 sequence is 13 residues long. Trimming took 9 bases from V and 1 from J, leaving 12 bases between them. The CDR3 bases are TGTGCCATGGGATCAGGGGATAACTATGGCTACACCTTC. Translating it yields CAMGSGDNYGYTF.

This clone is a singleton in its sample. This CDR3 is CASSTPGQGNSPLHF. The CDR3 coding sequence is TGTGCCAGCAGCACCCCGGGACAGGGAAATTCACCCCTCCACTTT. The chain is built from TRBV3-1 (or the pseudogene TRBV3-2) and TRBJ1-6, with 9 bases aligning to TRBD1. Unmatched junction bases numbered 6, after V lost 5 bases and J lost 7 bases. Germline V gene lookup returns CDR1 LGHDT and CDR2 YNNKEL (reference sequence). The CDR3 has 15 amino acids.

V gene TRBV28 combines with J gene TRBJ1-2; 8 bases agree with TRBD1. This CDR3 is 16 amino acids long. Trimming removed 8 bases from V and 3 bases from J; junction bases left unmatched: 14. Looked up from germline, CDR1 is MDHEN and CDR2 is SYDVKM. The CDR3 nucleotides are TGTGCCAGCTCTTCCGGGGGACAGGCGGCCGACTATGGCTACACCTTC. This gives the protein CASSSGGQAADYGYTF.

The chain recombines TRBV7-9 with TRBJ2-5; TRBD1 aligns across 8 bases. The junction had 0 bases not matched to a gene; V was cut back by 4 bases and J by 5 bases. The germline V gene encodes CDR1 SEHNR and CDR2 FQNEAQ (reference sequence). This CDR3 is 12 amino acids long. As DNA, the CDR3 is TGTGCCAGCAGCTGGACAGGGGAGACCCAGTACTTC. Translation gives CASSWTGETQYF.

The chain has TRBV19 and TRBJ2-2; D unresolved. The CDR3 covers 13 residues. In germline, CDR1 is LNHDA, CDR2 SQIVND (reference sequence). V was pared by 8 bases and J by 4 bases, with 11 bases between. The CDR3 protein is CASLKHLTGELFF. For the CDR3, the DNA is TGTGCCAGTTTAAAACACCTCACCGGGGAGCTGTTTTTT.

This clone came up many times. The chain joins TRBV6-1 to TRBJ2-1, with unresolved D. CDR3 size: 12 residues. Between the trimmed V and J ends, which lost 2 bases and 4 bases, there was a span of 3 bases. Per the germline V gene, CDR1 is MNHNS and CDR2 is SASEGT. The CDR3 is CASSEQYNEQFF. CDR3 nucleotide sequence: TGTGCCAGCAGTGAACAGTACAATGAGCAGTTCTTC.

The V call is TRBV30, the J call TRBJ1-2; possible D gene TRBD1, 6 bases. The length of the CDR3 is 15 residues. V was shortened by 6 bases and J by 1 base, with 18 bases between the two germline ends. Germline V gene sequence: CDR1 GTSNPN, CDR2 SVGIG (reference sequence). CDR3 bases: TGTGCCTGTTCGGACAGTCCCGGGGGTAACTATGGCTACACCTTC. It yields the protein CACSDSPGGNYGYTF. Full variable domain (remainder filled in from reference TRBV30 and TRBJ1-2): SQTIHQWPATLVQPVGSPLSLECTVEGTSNPNLYWYRQAAGRGLQLLFYSVGIGQISSEVPQNLSASRPQDRQFILSSKKLLLSDSGFYLCACSDSPGGNYGYTFGSGTRLTVV.

The sample holds a few counts of this clone. This chain uses TRBV5-1 with TRBJ1-2; D unclear. V lost 7 bases and J lost 6, with 19 bases in between. This CDR3 comprises 14 residues. The V gene's germline CDR1 is SGHRS and CDR2 YFSETQ. CDR3 coding DNA: TGCGCCAGCGGCGACACCGGCGTCCGACATGGCTACACCTTC. It translates to CASGDTGVRHGYTF. Complete variable domain (other parts from reference TRBV5-1 and TRBJ1-2): KAGVTQTPRYLIKTRGQQVTLSCSPISGHRSVSWYQQTPGQGLQFLFEYFSETQRNKGNFPGRFSGRQFSNSRSEMNVSTLELGDSALYLCASGDTGVRHGYTFGSGTRLTVV.

This chain connects TRBV27 to TRBJ1-2; 7 nucleotides line up with TRBD1. The ends lost 5 bases at V and 7 bases at J; junction bases unmatched: 7. The CDR3 consists of 13 residues. Germline loops: CDR1 MNHEY, CDR2 SMNVEV (reference sequence). The CDR3 nucleotides are TGTGCCAGCAGTCCCCACCGACAGGGTGGCTACACCTTC. Amino acid sequence: CASSPHRQGGYTF.